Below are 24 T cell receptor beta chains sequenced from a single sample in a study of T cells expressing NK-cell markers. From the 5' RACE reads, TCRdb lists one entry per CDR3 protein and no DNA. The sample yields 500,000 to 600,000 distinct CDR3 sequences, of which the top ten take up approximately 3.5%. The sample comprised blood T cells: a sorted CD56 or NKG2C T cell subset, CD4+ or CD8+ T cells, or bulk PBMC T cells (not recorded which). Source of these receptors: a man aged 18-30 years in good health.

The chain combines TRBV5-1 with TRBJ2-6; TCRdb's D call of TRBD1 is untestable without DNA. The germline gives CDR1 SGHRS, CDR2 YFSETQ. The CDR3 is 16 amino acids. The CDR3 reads CASSAPSSSGANVLTF.

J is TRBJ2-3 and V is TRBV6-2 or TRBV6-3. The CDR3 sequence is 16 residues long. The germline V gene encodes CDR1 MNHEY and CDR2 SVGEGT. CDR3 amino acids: CASSYGQASSTDTQYF.

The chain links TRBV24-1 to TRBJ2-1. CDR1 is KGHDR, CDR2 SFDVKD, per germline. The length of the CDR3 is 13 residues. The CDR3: CATSEGWSDEQFF.

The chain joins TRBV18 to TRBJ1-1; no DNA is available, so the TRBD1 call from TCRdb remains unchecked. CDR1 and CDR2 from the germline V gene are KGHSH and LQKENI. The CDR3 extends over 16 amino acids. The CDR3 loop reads CASSPTSGLGGTEAFF.

The CDR3 loop reads CASSAFPGTSYNEQFF. The rearrangement links TRBV12-3 or TRBV12-4 to TRBJ2-1. The CDR3 extends over 16 amino acids.

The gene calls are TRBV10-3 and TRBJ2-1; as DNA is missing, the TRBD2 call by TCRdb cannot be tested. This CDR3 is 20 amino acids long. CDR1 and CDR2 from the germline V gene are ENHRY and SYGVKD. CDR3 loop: CAISVSGGRKLRSPQNEQFF.

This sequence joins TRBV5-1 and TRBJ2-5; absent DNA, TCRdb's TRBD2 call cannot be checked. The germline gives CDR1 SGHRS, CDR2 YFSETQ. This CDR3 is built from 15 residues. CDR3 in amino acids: CASSQGMGGGETQYF.

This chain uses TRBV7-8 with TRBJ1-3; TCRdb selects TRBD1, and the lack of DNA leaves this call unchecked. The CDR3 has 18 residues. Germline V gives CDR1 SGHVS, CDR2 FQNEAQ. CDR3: CASSLGRRGSNSGNTIYF.

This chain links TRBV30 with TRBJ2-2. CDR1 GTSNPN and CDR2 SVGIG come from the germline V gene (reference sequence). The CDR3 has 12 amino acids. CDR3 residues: CAWRDTTGELFF.

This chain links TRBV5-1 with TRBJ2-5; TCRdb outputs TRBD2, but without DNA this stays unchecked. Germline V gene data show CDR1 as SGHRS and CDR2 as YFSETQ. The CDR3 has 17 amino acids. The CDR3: CASSLEGDSFGVETQYF. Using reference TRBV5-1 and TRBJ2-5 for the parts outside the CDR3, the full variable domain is KAGVTQTPRYLIKTRGQQVTLSCSPISGHRSVSWYQQTPGQGLQFLFEYFSETQRNKGNFPGRFSGRQFSNSRSEMNVSTLELGDSALYLCASSLEGDSFGVETQYFGPGTRLLVL.

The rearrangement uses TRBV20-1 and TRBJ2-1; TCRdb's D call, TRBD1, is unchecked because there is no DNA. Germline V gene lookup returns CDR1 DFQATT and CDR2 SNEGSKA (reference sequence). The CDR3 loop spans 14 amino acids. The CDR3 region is CSANRRDNYNEQFF.

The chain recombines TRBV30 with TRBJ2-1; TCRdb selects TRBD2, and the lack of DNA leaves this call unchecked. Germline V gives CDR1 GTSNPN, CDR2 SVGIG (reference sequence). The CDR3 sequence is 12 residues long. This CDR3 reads CARGRGGPEQFF.

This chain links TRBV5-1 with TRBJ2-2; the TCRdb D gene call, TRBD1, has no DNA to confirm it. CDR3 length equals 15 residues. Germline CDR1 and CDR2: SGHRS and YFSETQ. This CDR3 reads CASSLDTRTNGELFF.

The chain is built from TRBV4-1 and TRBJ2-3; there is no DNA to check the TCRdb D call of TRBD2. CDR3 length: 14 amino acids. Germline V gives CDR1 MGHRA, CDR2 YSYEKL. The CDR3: CASAGTSGVDTQYF.

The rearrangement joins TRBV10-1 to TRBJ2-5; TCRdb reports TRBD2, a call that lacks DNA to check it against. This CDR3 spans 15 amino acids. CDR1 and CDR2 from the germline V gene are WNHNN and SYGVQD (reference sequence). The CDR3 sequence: CASSEGSSVRETQYF.

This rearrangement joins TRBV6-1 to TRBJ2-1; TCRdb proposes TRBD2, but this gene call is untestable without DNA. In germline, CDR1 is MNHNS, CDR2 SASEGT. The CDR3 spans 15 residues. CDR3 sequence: CASSVVTSGYDEQFF.

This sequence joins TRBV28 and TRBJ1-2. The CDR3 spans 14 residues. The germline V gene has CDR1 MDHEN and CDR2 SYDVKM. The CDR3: CASSSPPSNYGYTF.

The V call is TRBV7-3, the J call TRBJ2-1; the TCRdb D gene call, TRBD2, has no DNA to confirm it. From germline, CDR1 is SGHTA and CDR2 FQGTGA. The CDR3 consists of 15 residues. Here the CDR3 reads CASSSPGLAIHEQFF.

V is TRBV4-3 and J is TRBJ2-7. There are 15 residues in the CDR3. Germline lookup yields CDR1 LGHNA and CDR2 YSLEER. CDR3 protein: CASSQDPRQGDEQYF.

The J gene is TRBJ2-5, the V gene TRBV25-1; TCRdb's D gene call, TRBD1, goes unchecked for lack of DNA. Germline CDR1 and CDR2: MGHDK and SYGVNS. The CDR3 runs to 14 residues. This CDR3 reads CASGMTGGRETQYF.

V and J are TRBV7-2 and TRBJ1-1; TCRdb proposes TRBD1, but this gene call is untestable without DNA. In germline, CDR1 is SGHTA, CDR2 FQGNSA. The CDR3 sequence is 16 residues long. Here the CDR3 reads CASSPSRGQYSTEAFF.

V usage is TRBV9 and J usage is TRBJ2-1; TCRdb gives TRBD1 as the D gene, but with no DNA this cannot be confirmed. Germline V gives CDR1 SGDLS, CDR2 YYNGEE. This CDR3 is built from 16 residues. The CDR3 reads CASSVGGTQPDNEQFF. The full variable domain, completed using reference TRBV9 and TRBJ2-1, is DSGVTQTPKHLITATGQRVTLRCSPRSGDLSVYWYQQSLDQGLQFLIQYYNGEERAKGNILERFSAQQFPDLHSELNLSSLELGDSALYFCASSVGGTQPDNEQFFGPGTRLTVL.

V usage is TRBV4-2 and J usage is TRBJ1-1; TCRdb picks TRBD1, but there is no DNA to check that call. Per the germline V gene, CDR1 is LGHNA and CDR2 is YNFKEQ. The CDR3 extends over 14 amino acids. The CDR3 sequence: CASSHLQENTEAFF.

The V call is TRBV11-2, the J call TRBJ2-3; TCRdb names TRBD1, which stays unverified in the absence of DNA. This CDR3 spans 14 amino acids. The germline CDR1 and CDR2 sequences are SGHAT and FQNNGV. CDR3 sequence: CASSLARTGDTQYF.